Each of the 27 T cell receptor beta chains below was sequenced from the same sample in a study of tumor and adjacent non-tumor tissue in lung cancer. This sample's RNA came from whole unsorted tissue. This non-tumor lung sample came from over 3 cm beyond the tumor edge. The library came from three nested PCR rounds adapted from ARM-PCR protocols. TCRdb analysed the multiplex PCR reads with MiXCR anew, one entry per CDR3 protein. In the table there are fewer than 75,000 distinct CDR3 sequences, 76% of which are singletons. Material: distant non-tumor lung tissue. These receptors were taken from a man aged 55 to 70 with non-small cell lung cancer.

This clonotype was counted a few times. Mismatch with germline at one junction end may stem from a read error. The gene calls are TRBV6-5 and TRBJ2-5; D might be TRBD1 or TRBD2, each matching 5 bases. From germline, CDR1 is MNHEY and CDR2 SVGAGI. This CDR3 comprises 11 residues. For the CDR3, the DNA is TGTACCAGCAGTGCCCGGGGCAGGCAGTACTTC. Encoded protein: CTSSARGRQYF.

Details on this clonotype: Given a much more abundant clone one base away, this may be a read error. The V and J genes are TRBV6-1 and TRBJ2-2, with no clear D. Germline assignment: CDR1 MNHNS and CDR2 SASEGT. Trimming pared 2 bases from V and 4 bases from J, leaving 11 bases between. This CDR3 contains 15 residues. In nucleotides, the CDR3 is TGTGCCAGCAGTGAAAGGGCGAGAAGCACCGGGGAGCTGTTTTTT. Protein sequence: CASSERARSTGELFF.

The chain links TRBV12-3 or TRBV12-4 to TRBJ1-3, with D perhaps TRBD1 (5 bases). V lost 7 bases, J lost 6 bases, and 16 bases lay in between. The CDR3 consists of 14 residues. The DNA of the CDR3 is TGTGCCAGCATTAGTCCAGGGCTATCAAACACCATATATTTT. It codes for CASISPGLSNTIYF.

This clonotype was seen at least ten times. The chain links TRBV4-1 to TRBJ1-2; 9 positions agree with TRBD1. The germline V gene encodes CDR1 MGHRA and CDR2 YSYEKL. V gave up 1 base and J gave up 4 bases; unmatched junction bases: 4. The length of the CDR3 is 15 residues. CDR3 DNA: TGCGCCAGCAGCCAAGTCCGACAGGGGGGCTATGGCTACACCTTC. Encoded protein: CASSQVRQGGYGYTF.

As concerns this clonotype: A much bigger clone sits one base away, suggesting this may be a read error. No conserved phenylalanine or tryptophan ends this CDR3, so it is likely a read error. CDR3 region: CASSLTQLAVEQYL. The CDR3 DNA follows: TGTGCCAGCAGCTTAACGCAGCTAGCCGTCGAGCAGTACCTC. The chain couples TRBV7-3 to TRBJ2-7, with D possibly TRBD2 on 5 matching bases. V was shortened by 0 bases and J by 6 bases, with 12 bases between the two germline ends. Per the germline V gene, CDR1 is SGHTA and CDR2 is FQGTGA. The CDR3 covers 14 residues.

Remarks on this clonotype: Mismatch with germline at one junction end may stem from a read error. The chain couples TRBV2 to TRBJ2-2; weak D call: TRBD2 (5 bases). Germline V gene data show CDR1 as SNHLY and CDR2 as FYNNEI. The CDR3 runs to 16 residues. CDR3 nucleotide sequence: TGTGACAGCAGTCCCTCAAAACCATTGAACACCGGGGAGCTGTTCTTT. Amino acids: CDSSPSKPLNTGELFF.

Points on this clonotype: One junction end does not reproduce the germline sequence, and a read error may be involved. The CDR3 DNA is TGCAGGAGGATACAGTGCTACGGGCAGTACTTC. Translated, it gives CRRIQCYGQYF. V and J are TRBV29-1 and TRBJ2-7, with D unclear. From germline, CDR1 is SQVTM and CDR2 ANQGSEA. CDR3 length: 11 residues.

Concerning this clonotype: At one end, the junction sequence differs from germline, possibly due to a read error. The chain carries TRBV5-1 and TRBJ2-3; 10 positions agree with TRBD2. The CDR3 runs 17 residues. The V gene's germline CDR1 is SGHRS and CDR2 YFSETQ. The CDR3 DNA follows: TGCGCCAGTAGCTTGGGAGCTAGCGGGAGCAATACAGATACGCAGTATTTT. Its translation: CASSLGASGSNTDTQYF. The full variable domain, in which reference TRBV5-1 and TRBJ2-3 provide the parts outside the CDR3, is KAGVTQTPRYLIKTRGQQVTLSCSPISGHRSVSWYQQTPGQGLQFLFEYFSETQRNKGNFPGRFSGRQFSNSRSEMNVSTLELGDSALYLCASSLGASGSNTDTQYFGPGTRLTVL.

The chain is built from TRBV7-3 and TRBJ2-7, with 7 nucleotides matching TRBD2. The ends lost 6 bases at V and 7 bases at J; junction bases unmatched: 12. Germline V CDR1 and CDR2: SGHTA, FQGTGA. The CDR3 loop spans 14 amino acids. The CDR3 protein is CASSYGLVGEEQYF. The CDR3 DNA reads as TGTGCCAGCAGTTACGGACTAGTGGGAGAGGAGCAGTACTTC. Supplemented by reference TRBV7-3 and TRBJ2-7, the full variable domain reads GAGVSQTPSNKVTEKGKYVELRCDPISGHTALYWYRQSLGQGPEFLIYFQGTGAADDSGLPNDRFFAVRPEGSVSTLKIQRTERGDSAVYLCASSYGLVGEEQYFGPGTRLTVT.

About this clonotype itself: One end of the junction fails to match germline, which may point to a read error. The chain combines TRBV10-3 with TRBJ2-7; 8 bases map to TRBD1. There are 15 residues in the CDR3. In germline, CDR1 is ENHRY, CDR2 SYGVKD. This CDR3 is CAISKPDRGTYEKYF. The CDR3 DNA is TGTGCCATCAGTAAACCTGACAGGGGTACCTACGAGAAGTACTTC.

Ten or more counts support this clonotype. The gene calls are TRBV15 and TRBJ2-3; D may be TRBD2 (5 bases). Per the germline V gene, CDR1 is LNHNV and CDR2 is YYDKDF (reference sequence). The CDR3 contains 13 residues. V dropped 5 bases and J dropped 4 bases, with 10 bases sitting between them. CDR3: CATSPNGADTQYF. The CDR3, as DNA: TGTGCCACCAGCCCAAACGGGGCAGATACGCAGTATTTT.

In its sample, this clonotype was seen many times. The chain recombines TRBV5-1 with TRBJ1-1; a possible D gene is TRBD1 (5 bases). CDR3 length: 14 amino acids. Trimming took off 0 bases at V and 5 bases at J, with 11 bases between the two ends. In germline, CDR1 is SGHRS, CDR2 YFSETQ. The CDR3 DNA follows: TGCGCCAGCAGCTTGGCCGGGGGGGGGACTGAAGCTTTCTTT. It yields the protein CASSLAGGGTEAFF. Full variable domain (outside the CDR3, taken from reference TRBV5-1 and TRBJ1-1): KAGVTQTPRYLIKTRGQQVTLSCSPISGHRSVSWYQQTPGQGLQFLFEYFSETQRNKGNFPGRFSGRQFSNSRSEMNVSTLELGDSALYLCASSLAGGGTEAFFGQGTRLTVV.

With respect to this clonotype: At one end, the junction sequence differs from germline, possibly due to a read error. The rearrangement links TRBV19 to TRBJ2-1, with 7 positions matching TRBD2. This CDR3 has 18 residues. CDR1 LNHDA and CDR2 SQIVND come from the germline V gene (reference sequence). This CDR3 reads CASRPSSSPAGAYNEQLF. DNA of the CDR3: TGTGCCAGTCGGCCCTCTAGCAGCCCGGCGGGAGCCTACAATGAGCAGCTCTTC.

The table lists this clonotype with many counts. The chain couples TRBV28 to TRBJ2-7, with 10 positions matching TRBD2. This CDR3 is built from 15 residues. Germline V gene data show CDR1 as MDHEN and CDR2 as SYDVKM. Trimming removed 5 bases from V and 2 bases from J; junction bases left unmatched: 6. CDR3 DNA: TGTGCCAGCAGTCCGAGTACTAGCGGGACCTACGAGCAGTACTTC. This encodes CASSPSTSGTYEQYF.

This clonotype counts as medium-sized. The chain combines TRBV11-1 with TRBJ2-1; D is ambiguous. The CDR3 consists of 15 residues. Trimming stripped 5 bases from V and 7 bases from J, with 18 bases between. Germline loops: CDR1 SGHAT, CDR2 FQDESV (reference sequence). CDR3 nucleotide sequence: TGTGCCAGCAGCCCACGGGTGATTCCGGTGAATGAGCAGTTCTTC. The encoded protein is CASSPRVIPVNEQFF. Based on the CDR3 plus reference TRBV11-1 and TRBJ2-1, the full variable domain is EAEVAQSPRYKITEKSQAVAFWCDPISGHATLYWYRQILGQGPELLVQFQDESVVDDSQLPKDRFSAERLKGVDSTLKIQPAELGDSAMYLCASSPRVIPVNEQFFGPGTRLTVL.

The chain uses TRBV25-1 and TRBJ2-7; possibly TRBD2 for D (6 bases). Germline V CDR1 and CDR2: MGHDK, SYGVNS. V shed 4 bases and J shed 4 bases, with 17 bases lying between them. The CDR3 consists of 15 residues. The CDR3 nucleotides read TGTGCCAGCAGTGGCGGAGGTGTAGCGGAGTACGAGCAGTACTTC. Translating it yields CASSGGGVAEYEQYF.

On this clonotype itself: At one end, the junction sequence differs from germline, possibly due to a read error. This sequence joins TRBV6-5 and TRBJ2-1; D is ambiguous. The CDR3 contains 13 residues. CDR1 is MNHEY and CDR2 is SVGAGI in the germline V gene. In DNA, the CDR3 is TGTGTCAGCACCTGGGGTAGCACTAATGAGCAGTTCTTC. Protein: CVSTWGSTNEQFF.

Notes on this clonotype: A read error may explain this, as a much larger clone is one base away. In nucleotides, the CDR3 is TGTGTCATGGACCGTTCTGTTGGCTCCTACGAGCAGTACTTC. Residues: CVMDRSVGSYEQYF. V usage is TRBV24-1 and J usage is TRBJ2-7, with D hard to call. The CDR3 has 14 amino acids. Germline V gives CDR1 KGHDR, CDR2 SFDVKD.

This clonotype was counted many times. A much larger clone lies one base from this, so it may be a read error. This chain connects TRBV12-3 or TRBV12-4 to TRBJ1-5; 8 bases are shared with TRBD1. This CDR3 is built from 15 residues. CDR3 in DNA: TGTGCCAGCAGTCGACTTGGACAGGGCAATCAGCCCCGGCATTTT. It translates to CASSRLGQGNQPRHF.

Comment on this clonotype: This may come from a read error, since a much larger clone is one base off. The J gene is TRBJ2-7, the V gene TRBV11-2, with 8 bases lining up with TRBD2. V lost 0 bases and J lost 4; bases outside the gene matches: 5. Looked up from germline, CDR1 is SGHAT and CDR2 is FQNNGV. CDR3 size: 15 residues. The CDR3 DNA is TGTGCCAGCAGCTTAGATTCGGGAGGGATGTACGAGCAGTACTTC. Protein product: CASSLDSGGMYEQYF.

CDR3 sequence (DNA): TGCAGCGTTATCGACCGGGACAGGGGCAATGAGCAGTACGTT. It is translated as CSVIDRDRGNEQYV. The chain is built from TRBV29-1 and TRBJ2-7, with 10 bases aligning to TRBD1. Looked up from germline, CDR1 is SQVTM and CDR2 is ANQGSEA. The CDR3 loop spans 14 amino acids.

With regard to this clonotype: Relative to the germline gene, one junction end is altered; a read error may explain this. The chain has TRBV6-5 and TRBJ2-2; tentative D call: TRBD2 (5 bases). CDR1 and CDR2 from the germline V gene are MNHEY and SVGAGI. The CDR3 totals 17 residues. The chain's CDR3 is CASSPSVGATNTGELFF. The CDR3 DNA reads TGTGCCAGCAGTCCATCAGTGGGAGCGACGAACACAGGGGAGCTGTTTTTT.

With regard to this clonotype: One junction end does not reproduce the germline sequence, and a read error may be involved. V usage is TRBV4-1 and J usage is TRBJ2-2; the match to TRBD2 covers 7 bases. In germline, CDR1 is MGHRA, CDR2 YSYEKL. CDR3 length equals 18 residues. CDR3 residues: CASSPRTRLAGETGELSF. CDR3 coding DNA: TGCGCCAGCAGCCCGCGAACCCGACTAGCTGGAGAAACCGGGGAGCTGTCTTTT.

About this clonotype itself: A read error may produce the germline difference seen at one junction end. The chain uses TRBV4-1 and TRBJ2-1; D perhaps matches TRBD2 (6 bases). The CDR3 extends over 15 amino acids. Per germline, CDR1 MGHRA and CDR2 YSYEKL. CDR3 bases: TGCGCCAGCAGCCAACTAGCGCACTCCTACAATGAGCAGTCCTTC. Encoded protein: CASSQLAHSYNEQSF.

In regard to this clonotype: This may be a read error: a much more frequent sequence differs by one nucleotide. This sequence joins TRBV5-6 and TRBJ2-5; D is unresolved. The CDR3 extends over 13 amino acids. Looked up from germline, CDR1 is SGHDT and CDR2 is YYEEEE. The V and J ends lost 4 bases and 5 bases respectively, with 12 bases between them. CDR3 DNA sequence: TGTGCCAGCAGCGCTCGAATTCATGAGACCCAGTACTTC. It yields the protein CASSARIHETQYF.

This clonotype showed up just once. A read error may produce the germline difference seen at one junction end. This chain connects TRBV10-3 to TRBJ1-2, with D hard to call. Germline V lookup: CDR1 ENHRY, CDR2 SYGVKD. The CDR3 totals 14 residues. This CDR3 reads CVISESEANYGYTF. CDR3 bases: TGTGTCATCAGTGAGTCAGAAGCTAACTATGGCTACACCTTC.

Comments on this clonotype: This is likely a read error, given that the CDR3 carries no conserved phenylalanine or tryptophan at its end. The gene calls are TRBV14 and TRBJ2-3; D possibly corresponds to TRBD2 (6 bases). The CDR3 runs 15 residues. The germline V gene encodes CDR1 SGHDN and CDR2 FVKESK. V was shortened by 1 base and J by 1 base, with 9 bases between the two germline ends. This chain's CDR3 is CASSQVRGGTDTQYL. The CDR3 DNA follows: TGTGCCAGCAGCCAAGTGCGGGGAGGCACAGATACGCAGTATCTT.